The rows below give T cell receptor beta chains drawn from one sample of a study of T cell clonotyping in hematopoietic cell transplantation. Using immunoSEQ multiplex PCR, the repertoire was profiled, and TCRdb retains in-frame clones only, with some absent. Found here are 13,000 to 15,000 clones, around 62% of them singletons; the top ten hold more than 9%. The material sequenced was PBMCs. These receptors all come from a human donor who either received an allogeneic hematopoietic cell transplant for a myeloid malignancy or was a related donor (not recorded which). Some clones in this sample may be carry-over from other donors' samples. Each CDR3 is given with its conserved first and last residue. A D gene is named only where the DNA matches it firmly. Clone size is shown for a subset of rows, as once, few, many or a class of expanded clone.

size,J,V,D,CDR3,DNA
NA,TRBJ2-5,TRBV29-1,NA,CSGGTFQETQYF,TGCAGCGGCGGGACTTTCCAAGAGACCCAGTACTTC
few,TRBJ1-5,TRBV30,NA,CAWSPRGDSQPQHF,TGTGCCTGGAGCCCTAGAGGGGATAGTCAGCCCCAGCATTTT
NA,TRBJ2-2,TRBV6-5,NA,CASSYSTSFRELFF,TGTGCCAGCAGTTACTCGACGTCTTTTCGGGAGCTGTTTTTT
NA,TRBJ2-5,TRBV6-5,NA,CASSYSQAEETQYF,TGTGCCAGCAGTTACTCGCAGGCCGAAGAGACCCAGTACTTC
NA,TRBJ1-1,TRBV29-1,TRBD1,CSVESARGKVGTEAFF,TGCAGCGTTGAATCGGCCAGGGGGAAGGTCGGCACTGAAGCTTTCTTT
NA,TRBJ1-1,TRBV6-6,TRBD1,CASSSRDRANTEAFF,TGTGCCAGCAGTTCCCGGGACAGGGCGAACACTGAAGCTTTCTTT
NA,TRBJ1-2,TRBV29-1,TRBD1,CSVSRDRGPYGYTF,TGCAGCGTCAGCCGGGACAGGGGGCCTTATGGCTACACCTTC
NA,TRBJ1-2,TRBV2,NA,CASSDSYGYTF,TGTGCCAGCAGCGACAGCTATGGCTACACCTTC
NA,TRBJ2-5,TRBV5-1,NA,CASSLAGLQETQYF,TGCGCCAGCAGCTTGGCGGGCTTACAAGAGACCCAGTACTTC
once,TRBJ1-1,TRBV29-1,NA,CSIPRGMRNTEAFF,TGCAGCATTCCCCGAGGGATGCGGAACACTGAAGCTTTCTTT
NA,TRBJ1-1,TRBV30,NA,CAWSERTATEAFF,TGTGCCTGGAGTGAGAGGACAGCCACTGAAGCTTTCTTT
NA,TRBJ2-5,TRBV30,TRBD2,CAWRPGGRIETQYF,TGTGCCTGGAGGCCGGGAGGACGGATCGAGACCCAGTACTTC
few,TRBJ1-5,TRBV30,TRBD1,CAWSPETGRSNQPQHF,TGTGCCTGGAGCCCCGAGACAGGGAGGAGCAATCAGCCCCAGCATTTT
few,TRBJ1-5,TRBV6-5,NA,CASSLQQGQPQHF,TGTGCCAGCAGCTTACAACAGGGACAGCCCCAGCATTTT
NA,TRBJ1-2,TRBV9,NA,CASSVGSYGYTF,TGTGCCAGCAGCGTAGGGAGCTATGGCTACACCTTC
once,TRBJ1-1,TRBV30,NA,CAWTAFGGNTEAFF,TGTGCCTGGACTGCCTTTGGGGGTAACACTGAAGCTTTCTTT
NA,TRBJ1-6,TRBV10-1,NA,CASFRVVGNSPLHF,TGCGCCAGTTTCAGGGTGGTGGGCAATTCACCCCTCCACTTT
once,TRBJ1-4,TRBV7-9,NA,CASSLVVGANEKLFF,TGTGCCAGCAGCCTCGTAGTAGGTGCTAATGAAAAACTGTTTTTT
NA,TRBJ1-2,TRBV4-2,NA,CASSPEAQNYGYTF,TGTGCCAGCAGCCCGGAGGCCCAGAACTATGGCTACACCTTC